A single sample is the source of the 27 T cell receptor beta chains below, sequenced in a study of T cell repertoires in cytomegalovirus infection. No cognate antigen is known for these TCRs. TCRdb re-called the reads with MiXCR, one entry per CDR3 protein. The top ten hold 60% to 85% of the sample, which has 60,000 to 85,000 distinct CDR3 sequences, 22% seen once. Sequenced input: PBMCs, sequenced either directly or after in vitro stimulation (not recorded which). Receptors were obtained from a human donor in good health (CMV status not recorded). Some clones in this sample may be carry-over from other donors' samples.

On this clonotype: An end of the junction does not agree with germline; a read error may underlie this. V usage is TRBV14 and J usage is TRBJ2-1; D remains ambiguous. Germline V CDR1 and CDR2: SGHDN, FVKESK. The CDR3 loop spans 11 amino acids. The DNA for the CDR3 is TGTGCCAGCAGGCTTTACAGTGAGCAGTTCTTC. This translates into CASRLYSEQFF.

This clonotype was seen a few times. CDR3 loop: CASSLMMAGDSPLHF. The CDR3, as DNA: TGTGCCAGCAGCTTAATGATGGCCGGCGATTCACCCCTCCACTTT. The V call is TRBV7-9, the J call TRBJ1-6; D not resolved. CDR3 length: 15 amino acids. Germline V lookup: CDR1 SEHNR, CDR2 FQNEAQ (reference sequence). V lost 2 bases, J lost 8 bases, and 13 bases lay in between.

This sequence joins TRBV19 and TRBJ1-1; D gene ambiguous. Germline CDR1 and CDR2: LNHDA and SQIVND (reference sequence). The CDR3 length is 15 residues. V was cut by 3 bases and J by 0 bases, with 11 bases left in between. CDR3 sequence reads: CASSMGKRLNTEAFF. CDR3 DNA: TGTGCCAGTAGTATGGGTAAGAGACTGAACACTGAAGCTTTCTTT.

The chain uses TRBV10-3 and TRBJ1-2, with TRBD1 matching over 7 bases. The CDR3 is 15 amino acids. The J segment lost 8 bases and the V segment lost 0 bases, leaving 9 bases of the junction unmatched. The germline V gene has CDR1 ENHRY and CDR2 SYGVKD. The CDR3 loop is CAISESTGSVEGYTF. CDR3 DNA sequence: TGTGCCATCAGTGAGTCGACAGGGTCGGTGGAAGGCTACACCTTC.

This clonotype was found a few times. The chain links TRBV4-2 to TRBJ2-7; D might be TRBD1 or TRBD2, each matching 6 bases. CDR3 length: 13 residues. Germline CDR1 reads LGHNA; CDR2 reads YNFKEQ. With 0 bases removed from V and 7 bases from J, the gap between germline ends came to 10 bases. Here the CDR3 reads CASSQEEGGEQYF. CDR3 nucleotide sequence: TGTGCCAGCAGCCAAGAAGAGGGGGGAGAGCAGTACTTC.

The genes are TRBV20-1 and TRBJ2-3; D gene ambiguous. In germline, CDR1 is DFQATT, CDR2 SNEGSKA (reference sequence). With 0 bases removed from V and 3 bases from J, the gap between germline ends came to 10 bases. The CDR3 is made up of 14 amino acids. The CDR3 loop reads CSARDVSVTDTQYF. CDR3 in DNA: TGCAGTGCTAGAGATGTGTCCGTGACAGATACGCAGTATTTT.

V is TRBV5-1 and J is TRBJ2-1; a weak D match, TRBD2 (6 bases). Trimming took off 0 bases at V and 12 bases at J, with 16 bases between the two ends. CDR3 length: 14 residues. Germline V gene lookup returns CDR1 SGHRS and CDR2 YFSETQ. CDR3 coding DNA: TGCGCCAGCAGCTTGGAGGCTAGCGCCGCAGTGCAGTTCTTC. This gives the protein CASSLEASAAVQFF.

This chain uses TRBV20-1 with TRBJ2-5, with D tentatively TRBD1 (6 bases). The CDR3 totals 13 residues. Trimming removed 3 bases from V and 3 bases from J, with 11 bases in between. Germline V gene sequence: CDR1 DFQATT, CDR2 SNEGSKA (reference sequence). This CDR3 reads CSARRQGKETQYF. In DNA, the CDR3 is TGCAGTGCTAGGAGGCAGGGGAAAGAGACCCAGTACTTC.

Many counts were recorded for this clonotype. The genes are TRBV27 and TRBJ1-2; a weak D match, TRBD1 (6 bases). In germline, CDR1 is MNHEY, CDR2 SMNVEV (reference sequence). V lost 0 bases and J lost 8, with 19 bases in between. CDR3 length: 16 amino acids. The CDR3: CASSLSLGGGLEGYTF. The CDR3 region has the DNA TGTGCCAGCAGTTTATCCCTCGGCGGGGGGCTGGAGGGCTACACCTTC.

This clonotype has just one count. The CDR3 nucleotides read TGTGCCAGCAGTCGGCAGTACAGGGGCACAGATACGCAGTATTTT. Its translation is CASSRQYRGTDTQYF. The chain has TRBV28 and TRBJ2-3; TRBD1 might be the D (6 bases). Trimming removed 5 bases at V and 1 base at J, with 13 bases between. Per the germline V gene, CDR1 is MDHEN and CDR2 is SYDVKM. The CDR3 contains 15 residues.

The rearrangement links TRBV7-2 to TRBJ2-1, with D perhaps assigned TRBD1 or TRBD2 (5 bases each). This CDR3 is built from 13 residues. Germline assignment: CDR1 SGHTA and CDR2 FQGNSA. V lost 3 bases to trimming and J lost 10 bases, with 13 bases between them. CDR3 sequence reads: CASSFAGAVEQFF. As DNA, the CDR3 is TGTGCCAGCAGCTTCGCCGGGGCGGTCGAGCAGTTCTTC. Variable domain in full (rest from reference TRBV7-2 and TRBJ2-1): GAGVSQSPSNKVTEKGKDVELRCDPISGHTALYWYRQSLGQGLEFLIYFQGNSAPDKSGLPSDRFSAERTGGSVSTLTIQRTQQEDSAVYLCASSFAGAVEQFFGPGTRLTVL.

This clonotype was seen a handful of times. The genes are TRBV12-3 or TRBV12-4 and TRBJ2-1; D gene ambiguous. Trimming left V 7 bases short and J 1 base short, with 11 bases between. The CDR3 runs 14 residues. The CDR3 nucleotides read TGTGCCAGCACGAGGACGTTATCCTACAATGAGCAGTTCTTC. Residues: CASTRTLSYNEQFF.

In its sample, this clonotype was seen many times. The J gene is TRBJ1-5, the V gene TRBV7-2; D is ambiguous. This CDR3 spans 15 amino acids. V gave up 5 bases and J gave up 0 bases, with 11 bases separating them. Germline CDR1 reads SGHTA; CDR2 reads FQGNSA. CDR3 sequence reads: CASSPYSDSNQPQHF. In nucleotides, the CDR3 is TGTGCCAGCAGCCCCTACAGTGATAGCAATCAGCCCCAGCATTTT.

The genes are TRBV24-1 and TRBJ2-7, with 9 bases that match TRBD1. Germline CDR1 KGHDR, CDR2 SFDVKD. This CDR3 has 14 amino acids. Unmatched junction bases numbered 6, after V lost 7 bases and J lost 3 bases. This CDR3 is CATRIDRGVYEQYV. CDR3 DNA sequence: TGTGCCACCAGGATTGACAGGGGGGTCTACGAGCAGTACGTC.

This clonotype was counted between two and nine times. The CDR3 DNA reads as TGTGCCAGCAGCCTCGTGGTAGCGGGGTCGGACACCGGGGAGCTGTTTTTT. Protein product: CASSLVVAGSDTGELFF. J is TRBJ2-2 and V is TRBV5-6, with 8 bases identical to TRBD2. V was clipped by 4 bases and J by 3 bases; unmatched bases: 11. The CDR3 has 17 residues. Germline V gene data show CDR1 as SGHDT and CDR2 as YYEEEE.

This clonotype has only one observation. This chain connects TRBV19 to TRBJ2-5; 8 nucleotides match TRBD1. There are 15 residues in the CDR3. Germline V gene data show CDR1 as LNHDA and CDR2 as SQIVND (reference sequence). V lost 6 bases and J lost 1; bases outside the gene matches: 7. The CDR3 loop is CASSTGGSFQETQYF. CDR3 nucleotide sequence: TGTGCCAGTAGCACAGGGGGATCCTTCCAAGAGACCCAGTACTTC.

This clonotype has ten or more counts. V and J are TRBV7-2 and TRBJ2-2, with TRBD2 identical over 13 bases. CDR1 is SGHTA and CDR2 is FQGNSA in the germline V gene. Trimming removed 5 bases from V and 2 bases from J; junction bases left unmatched: 5. This CDR3 spans 17 amino acids. Written as DNA, the CDR3 is TGTGCCAGCAGCCAACTAGCGGGAGGGCTAAACACCGGGGAGCTGTTTTTT. Translation: CASSQLAGGLNTGELFF.

The V call is TRBV7-2, the J call TRBJ2-7; tentative D call: TRBD1 (6 bases). Between the trimmed V and J ends, which lost 5 bases and 1 base, there was a span of 12 bases. From germline, CDR1 is SGHTA and CDR2 FQGNSA. This CDR3 is built from 14 residues. The CDR3 DNA sequence: TGTGCCAGCAGCACACAGGGTAATTCCTACGAGCAGTACTTC. Translated, it gives CASSTQGNSYEQYF.

V is TRBV12-3 or TRBV12-4 and J is TRBJ2-5; possibly TRBD1 or TRBD2 for D (5 bases each). Trimming removed 4 bases at V and 4 bases at J, with 19 bases between. This CDR3 is built from 16 residues. Here the CDR3 reads CASSSRPGRGIETQYF. CDR3 bases: TGTGCCAGCAGTTCCCGCCCGGGACGAGGGATAGAGACCCAGTACTTC.

In its sample, this clonotype was seen a few times. The chain uses TRBV7-2 and TRBJ2-5; a weak D match, TRBD2 (6 bases). Germline values: CDR1 SGHTA, CDR2 FQGNSA. Trimming left V 6 bases short and J 2 bases short, with 16 bases between. The length of the CDR3 is 15 residues. The CDR3 DNA sequence: TGTGCCAGCAGGGTAGGGCCGGGGGTTCAAGAGACCCAGTACTTC. Residues: CASRVGPGVQETQYF. Together with reference TRBV7-2 and TRBJ2-5, the CDR3 gives the full variable domain: GAGVSQSPSNKVTEKGKDVELRCDPISGHTALYWYRQSLGQGLEFLIYFQGNSAPDKSGLPSDRFSAERTGGSVSTLTIQRTQQEDSAVYLCASRVGPGVQETQYFGPGTRLLVL.

This chain joins TRBV10-3 and TRBJ1-1; TRBD1 matches 8 bases. This CDR3 spans 15 amino acids. Germline CDR1 ENHRY, CDR2 SYGVKD. Unmatched junction bases numbered 9, after V lost 5 bases and J lost 4 bases. The CDR3 spells CAISSDRGSATEAFF. CDR3 bases: TGTGCCATCAGTTCTGACAGGGGCAGTGCCACTGAAGCTTTCTTT.

The chain is built from TRBV6-5 and TRBJ2-1, with 13 bases that match TRBD2. The CDR3 covers 15 residues. V trimming: 4 bases; J trimming: 8 bases; junction bases outside the gene matches: 5. Germline loops: CDR1 MNHEY, CDR2 SVGAGI. CDR3 sequence reads: CASSLRTSGSYEQFF. CDR3 DNA: TGTGCCAGCAGTTTGCGGACTAGCGGGAGTTATGAGCAGTTCTTC.

This sequence joins TRBV20-1 and TRBJ2-7, with 10 bases identical to TRBD2. The CDR3 length is 14 residues. With 1 base clipped from V and 6 bases from J, the junction kept 6 bases outside the gene matches. Germline CDR1 and CDR2: DFQATT and SNEGSKA (reference sequence). Here the CDR3 DNA reads TGCAGTGCTAGAGGGACTAGCGGCCCCTCCGAGCAGTACGTC. Its translation is CSARGTSGPSEQYV.

This clonotype has just a few counts. In DNA form, the CDR3 reads TGTGCCAGCAGTTCCAACAGGGAAGGGGTCCCTGAAGCTTTCTTT. Protein: CASSSNREGVPEAFF. The chain links TRBV12-3 or TRBV12-4 to TRBJ1-1, with a weak D call TRBD1 (6 bases). There are 15 residues in the CDR3. V was pared by 4 bases and J by 6 bases, with 18 bases between.

The gene calls are TRBV7-9 and TRBJ1-4; D is ambiguous. V lost 5 bases, J lost 8 bases, and 9 bases lay in between. In germline, CDR1 is SEHNR, CDR2 FQNEAQ (reference sequence). This CDR3 contains 12 residues. CDR3 loop: CASSGGGEKLFF. The CDR3 coding sequence is TGTGCCAGCAGCGGTGGAGGGGAAAAACTGTTTTTT.

The V and J genes are TRBV6-2 or TRBV6-3 and TRBJ2-1; unclear D gene. Trimming removed 6 bases from V and 5 bases from J, with 11 bases in between. The CDR3 is 13 residues long. The germline V gene has CDR1 MNHEY and CDR2 SVGEGT. This chain's CDR3 is CASSLYHDNEQFF. The CDR3, as DNA: TGTGCCAGCAGCTTATACCATGACAATGAGCAGTTCTTC.

For the CDR3, the DNA is TGTGCCAGCGCGGGGTGGGGCACTGAAGCTTTCTTT. Translation gives CASAGWGTEAFF. This chain links TRBV6-6 with TRBJ1-1, with D unresolved. There are 12 residues in the CDR3. Trimming left V 8 bases short and J 4 bases short, with 11 bases between. Germline CDR1 reads MNHNY; CDR2 reads SVGAGI (reference sequence).